This T cell receptor (beta chain) was documented in a study of control samples from healthy donors and cancer patients. The CDR3 spans 13 residues. Germline-derived CDR1 and CDR2 are SGHDT and YYEEEE. V was shortened by 4 bases and J by 7 bases, with 11 bases between the two germline ends. Method: immunoSEQ multiplex PCR; TCRdb's copy keeps in-frame clones and lacks some. The sample lists about 74,000 clones, approximately 91% occurring once. The sequence was collected from a woman in her forties or fifties in good health. The chain is built from TRBV5-6 and TRBJ2-2, with D perhaps TRBD1 (6 bases). Sequenced: blood. For the CDR3, the DNA is TGTGCCAGCAGCAGACAGGTTTTCGGGGAGCTGTTTTTT. As protein: CASSRQVFGELFF.